Shown below are 25 T cell receptor beta chains from a single sample sequenced in a study of cytotoxic CD8 clonotypes in ibrutinib-treated CLL. Profiled with immunoSEQ multiplex PCR; TCRdb holds only in-frame clones, not every one. Counted here are about 270,000 clones, 65% to 85% occurring once; the ten biggest clones make up roughly 5.7%. Specimen: PBMCs, collected at disease progression, from a patient treated with ibrutinib. The receptors originated from a human donor with chronic lymphocytic leukemia.

The chain employs TRBV5-1 and TRBJ2-3; 12 nucleotides agree with TRBD1. CDR1 SGHRS and CDR2 YFSETQ come from the germline V gene. This CDR3 spans 15 amino acids. V lost 3 bases to trimming and J lost 7 bases; unmatched junction nucleotides: 6. This chain's CDR3 is CASSSGTGGLYTQYF. The CDR3 coding sequence is TGCGCCAGCAGCTCTGGGACAGGGGGCTTATATACGCAGTATTTT.

V usage is TRBV5-8 and J usage is TRBJ2-7; weak D call: TRBD2 (7 bases). CDR1 SGHTS and CDR2 YDEGEE come from the germline V gene. V lost 0 bases and J lost 2, with 12 bases in between. The CDR3 has 15 residues. The CDR3 sequence: CASSLELGGPYEQYF. CDR3 DNA: TGTGCCAGCAGCTTGGAGCTCGGGGGGCCCTACGAGCAGTACTTC.

The chain links TRBV6-1 to TRBJ2-5; D unclear. The V and J ends lost 3 bases and 3 bases respectively, with 14 bases between them. The CDR3 runs 15 residues. Germline V gene data show CDR1 as MNHNS and CDR2 as SASEGT. CDR3 sequence reads: CASSDVVGPKETQYF. CDR3 coding DNA: TGTGCCAGCAGTGATGTCGTCGGGCCTAAAGAGACCCAGTACTTC.

This clone was detected a few times. DNA of the CDR3: TGTGCCAGCAGAAGCGGGAGGACCACAGATACGCAGTATTTT. It translates to CASRSGRTTDTQYF. The V call is TRBV7-9, the J call TRBJ2-3; 9 bases are a match to TRBD2. V was clipped by 6 bases and J by 2 bases; unmatched bases: 3. CDR1 and CDR2 from the germline V gene are SEHNR and FQNEAQ (reference sequence). This CDR3 has 14 residues.

This clone appeared many times. The J gene is TRBJ1-2, the V gene TRBV4-1; maybe TRBD1 (5 bases). This CDR3 region has 15 residues. The germline V and J ends were trimmed by 0 bases and 4 bases, with 12 bases remaining between them. In germline, CDR1 is MGHRA, CDR2 YSYEKL. The CDR3 bases are TGCGCCAGCAGCCAAGATCGGTTAGGGACCTATGGCTACACCTTC. The encoded protein is CASSQDRLGTYGYTF.

This clone was recorded only once. This chain links TRBV6-6 with TRBJ2-7, with D perhaps matching TRBD1 or TRBD2 (6 bases each). Germline CDR1 reads MNHNY; CDR2 reads SVGAGI (reference sequence). V was trimmed by 0 bases and J by 2 bases, leaving 14 bases between them. CDR3 length: 16 amino acids. The CDR3 is CASSYSKQGGTYEQYF. CDR3 sequence (DNA): TGTGCCAGCAGTTACTCGAAACAGGGAGGAACCTACGAGCAGTACTTC.

The chain couples TRBV4-1 to TRBJ2-4; D tentatively fits TRBD1 or TRBD2 (5 bases each). Germline CDR1 reads MGHRA; CDR2 reads YSYEKL. The CDR3 consists of 14 residues. V lost 1 base and J lost 8, with 12 bases in between. The CDR3 reads CASSQGRVGDIQYF. The DNA for the CDR3 is TGCGCCAGCAGCCAAGGGCGGGTGGGGGACATTCAGTACTTC.

This rearrangement joins TRBV11-2 to TRBJ1-2, with 10 positions matching TRBD1. The CDR3 contains 15 residues. Germline V CDR1 and CDR2: SGHAT, FQNNGV. Unmatched junction bases numbered 6, after V lost 5 bases and J lost 3 bases. DNA of the CDR3: TGTGCCAGCAGCCCGTCGACAGGGGGCTACTATGGCTACACCTTC. Translated, it gives CASSPSTGGYYGYTF. Full variable domain (outside the CDR3, taken from reference TRBV11-2 and TRBJ1-2): EAGVAQSPRYKIIEKRQSVAFWCNPISGHATLYWYQQILGQGPKLLIQFQNNGVVDDSQLPKDRFSAERLKGVDSTLKIQPAKLEDSAVYLCASSPSTGGYYGYTFGSGTRLTVV.

V usage is TRBV7-3 and J usage is TRBJ1-6; TRBD1 aligns across 7 bases. Germline loops: CDR1 SGHTA, CDR2 FQGTGA. V was pared by 2 bases and J by 6 bases, with 4 bases of the junction left unmatched. The CDR3 has 15 residues. CDR3 sequence (DNA): TGTGCCAGCAGCTTAGGAGGGACAGTTAATTCACCCCTCCACTTT. Amino acids: CASSLGGTVNSPLHF.

The V gene is TRBV9, the J gene TRBJ2-7; tentative D call: TRBD1 (6 bases). This CDR3 comprises 15 residues. The V and J ends lost 3 bases and 0 bases respectively, with 13 bases between them. Germline V gives CDR1 SGDLS, CDR2 YYNGEE. CDR3 nucleotides: TGTGCCAGCAGCGCCCAAACAGGGAGCTCCTACGAGCAGTACTTC. This sequence encodes CASSAQTGSSYEQYF.

The rearrangement uses TRBV29-1 and TRBJ2-7; 7 nucleotides align to TRBD1. CDR1 and CDR2 from the germline V gene are SQVTM and ANQGSEA. The CDR3 extends over 13 amino acids. Losses at the gene ends were 2 bases for V and 0 bases for J; bases not matched to a gene: 1. The CDR3 reads CSVEWDSSYEQYF. CDR3 bases: TGCAGCGTTGAATGGGACAGCTCCTACGAGCAGTACTTC.

The rearrangement uses TRBV11-2 and TRBJ1-1, with 8 bases that match TRBD1. This CDR3 comprises 17 residues. J was trimmed by 4 bases and V by 0 bases; bases with no gene match: 10. Germline-derived CDR1 and CDR2 are SGHAT and FQNNGV. CDR3: CASSLDPSWTGLTEAFF. The DNA of the CDR3 is TGTGCCAGCAGCTTAGATCCATCGTGGACAGGGCTCACTGAAGCTTTCTTT.

This clone occurred once. This chain connects TRBV5-8 to TRBJ2-3; the D is unclear. V was cut by 0 bases and J by 6 bases, with 14 bases left in between. This CDR3 is built from 15 residues. Looked up from germline, CDR1 is SGHTS and CDR2 is YDEGEE. CDR3 DNA sequence: TGTGCCAGCAGCTTGGCTCCAACAAGGTGGGATACGCAGTATTTT. It encodes CASSLAPTRWDTQYF. The complete variable domain, with remaining parts taken from reference TRBV5-8 and TRBJ2-3, reads EAGVTQSPTHLIKTRGQQATLRCSPISGHTSVYWYQQALGLGLQFLLWYDEGEERNRGNFPPRFSGRQFPNYSSELNVNALELEDSALYLCASSLAPTRWDTQYFGPGTRLTVL.

The gene calls are TRBV4-2 and TRBJ2-5, with a possible D match to TRBD1 (5 bases). The CDR3 has 14 amino acids. Germline loops: CDR1 LGHNA, CDR2 YNFKEQ. Trimming removed 2 bases from V and 4 bases from J, with 11 bases in between. This CDR3 is CASSQNRRGETQYF. The DNA for the CDR3 is TGTGCCAGCAGCCAAAACAGGAGAGGAGAGACCCAGTACTTC.

This chain uses TRBV28 with TRBJ1-3; tentatively, D is TRBD1 (6 bases). Germline CDR1 is MDHEN and CDR2 is SYDVKM. The CDR3 is made up of 15 amino acids. Trimming removed 3 bases at V and 4 bases at J, with 13 bases between. CDR3 loop: CASSFGGAGGNTIYF. DNA of the CDR3: TGTGCCAGCAGTTTTGGGGGGGCAGGGGGAAACACCATATATTTT.

The rearrangement uses TRBV7-9 and TRBJ2-2; D is possibly TRBD1 (5 bases). Germline V lookup: CDR1 SEHNR, CDR2 FQNEAQ (reference sequence). CDR3 length: 13 amino acids. Trimming left V 2 bases short and J 8 bases short, with 9 bases between. CDR3 in amino acids: CASSLTTGGELFF. The CDR3 coding sequence is TGTGCCAGCAGCTTAACCACAGGTGGGGAGCTGTTTTTT.

The chain employs TRBV5-4 and TRBJ2-2; D is ambiguous. This CDR3 region has 13 residues. Germline loops: CDR1 SGHNT, CDR2 YYREEE (reference sequence). V was shortened by 2 bases and J by 3 bases, with 5 bases between the two germline ends. This CDR3 is CASSFLYTGELFF. Written as DNA, the CDR3 is TGTGCCAGCAGCTTCCTATACACCGGGGAGCTGTTTTTT. The complete variable domain, with remaining parts taken from reference TRBV5-4 and TRBJ2-2, reads ETGVTQSPTHLIKTRGQQVTLRCSSQSGHNTVSWYQQALGQGPQFIFQYYREEENGRGNFPPRFSGLQFPNYSSELNVNALELDDSALYLCASSFLYTGELFFGEGSRLTVL.

The genes are TRBV7-8 and TRBJ1-4; no clear D gene. The V gene lost 0 bases and the J gene lost 5 bases, with 1 base spanning the gap. Per germline, CDR1 SGHVS and CDR2 FQNEAQ. This CDR3 is 12 amino acids long. The DNA of the CDR3 is TGTGCCAGCAGCTTAGCCAATGAAAAACTGTTTTTT. Residues: CASSLANEKLFF.

The genes are TRBV25-1 and TRBJ2-7, with D perhaps matching TRBD2 (6 bases). The germline CDR1 and CDR2 sequences are MGHDK and SYGVNS. With 6 bases removed from V and 0 bases from J, the gap between germline ends came to 9 bases. This CDR3 region has 13 residues. CDR3 in amino acids: CASRRGSSYEQYF. CDR3 DNA: TGTGCCAGCAGGCGGGGATCCTCCTACGAGCAGTACTTC.

The chain is built from TRBV7-8 and TRBJ1-5, with no clear D. Trimming shortened V by 0 bases and J by 1 base, and 10 bases separated the two germline ends. This CDR3 is built from 16 residues. Germline loops: CDR1 SGHVS, CDR2 FQNEAQ. CDR3 protein: CASSLALGWSNQPQHF. The CDR3 bases are TGTGCCAGCAGCTTAGCGCTGGGATGGAGCAATCAGCCCCAGCATTTT.

The chain is built from TRBV5-1 and TRBJ2-7, with no clear D. In germline, CDR1 is SGHRS, CDR2 YFSETQ. This CDR3 has 14 amino acids. Trimming left V 0 bases short and J 0 bases short, with 7 bases between. The CDR3 DNA reads TGCGCCAGCAGCTTGGTTCCGTTCTCCTACGAGCAGTACTTC. Residues: CASSLVPFSYEQYF.

The rearrangement uses TRBV5-4 and TRBJ2-7, with 10 bases matching TRBD1. Trimming at V came to 3 bases and at J to 6 bases, leaving 9 bases not matched to a gene. Germline V CDR1 and CDR2: SGHNT, YYREEE (reference sequence). CDR3 length: 15 residues. The CDR3 DNA reads TGTGCCAGCAGCTGGGACCCGGGACAGGGGTCCGAGCAGTACTTC. Encoded protein: CASSWDPGQGSEQYF.

The chain links TRBV19 to TRBJ2-6, with D hard to call. The germline V and J ends were trimmed by 7 bases and 4 bases, with 8 bases remaining between them. From germline, CDR1 is LNHDA and CDR2 SQIVND (reference sequence). The CDR3 contains 13 residues. The CDR3 is CASTEIGANVLTF. The CDR3 bases are TGTGCCAGTACCGAGATCGGGGCCAACGTCCTGACTTTC.

The chain combines TRBV21-1 with TRBJ2-3. TRBV21-1 is a documented pseudogene. The CDR3 has 17 residues. The CDR3 nucleotides are TGTGCCAGCAGCAAAGGTATCCACCGTCCGGCCCAAAATACGCAGTATTTT. This encodes CASSKGIHRPAQNTQYF.

The genes are TRBV2 and TRBJ2-7; no clear D gene. Trimming shortened V by 6 bases and J by 0 bases, and 9 bases separated the two germline ends. The germline V gene encodes CDR1 SNHLY and CDR2 FYNNEI. The length of the CDR3 is 13 residues. The CDR3 bases are TGTGCCAGCAGATGGAAGAGCTCCTACGAGCAGTACTTC. It specifies CASRWKSSYEQYF.